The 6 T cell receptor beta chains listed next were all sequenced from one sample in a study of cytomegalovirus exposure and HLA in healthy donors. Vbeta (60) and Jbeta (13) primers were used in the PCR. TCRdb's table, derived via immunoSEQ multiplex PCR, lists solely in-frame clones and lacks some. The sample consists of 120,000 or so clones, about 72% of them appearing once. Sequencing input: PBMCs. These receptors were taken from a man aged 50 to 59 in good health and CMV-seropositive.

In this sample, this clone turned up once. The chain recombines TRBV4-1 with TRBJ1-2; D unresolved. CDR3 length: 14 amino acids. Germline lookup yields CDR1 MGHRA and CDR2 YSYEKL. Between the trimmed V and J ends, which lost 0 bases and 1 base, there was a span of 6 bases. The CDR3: CASSQDEGNYGYTF. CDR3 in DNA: TGCGCCAGCAGCCAAGATGAGGGTAACTATGGCTACACCTTC.

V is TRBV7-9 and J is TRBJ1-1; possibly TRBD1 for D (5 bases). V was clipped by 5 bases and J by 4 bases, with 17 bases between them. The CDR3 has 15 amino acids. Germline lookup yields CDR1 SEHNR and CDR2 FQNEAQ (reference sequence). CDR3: CASSPRGREGTEAFF. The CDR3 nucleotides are TGTGCCAGCAGCCCGAGAGGCAGGGAAGGCACTGAAGCTTTCTTT.

This chain's CDR3 is CASSAQGGLQETQYF. CDR3 in DNA: TGTGCCAGCAGTGCCCAGGGAGGGCTACAAGAGACCCAGTACTTC. The chain employs TRBV2 and TRBJ2-5; 7 bases map to TRBD2. Germline V lookup: CDR1 SNHLY, CDR2 FYNNEI. V dropped 4 bases and J dropped 2; count of bases not matched to a gene: 7. The CDR3 has 15 residues.

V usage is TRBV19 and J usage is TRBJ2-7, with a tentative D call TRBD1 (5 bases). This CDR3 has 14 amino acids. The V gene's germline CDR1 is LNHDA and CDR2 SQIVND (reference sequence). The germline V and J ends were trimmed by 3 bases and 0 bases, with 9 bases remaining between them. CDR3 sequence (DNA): TGTGCCAGTAGTATGACAGTTAGCTCCTACGAGCAGTACTTC. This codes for CASSMTVSSYEQYF.

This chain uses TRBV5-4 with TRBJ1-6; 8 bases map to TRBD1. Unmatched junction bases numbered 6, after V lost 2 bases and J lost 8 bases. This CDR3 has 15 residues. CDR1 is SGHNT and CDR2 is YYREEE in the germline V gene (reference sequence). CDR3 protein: CASSLGQGSDSPLHF. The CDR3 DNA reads TGTGCCAGCAGCTTAGGACAGGGTTCTGATTCACCCCTCCACTTT.

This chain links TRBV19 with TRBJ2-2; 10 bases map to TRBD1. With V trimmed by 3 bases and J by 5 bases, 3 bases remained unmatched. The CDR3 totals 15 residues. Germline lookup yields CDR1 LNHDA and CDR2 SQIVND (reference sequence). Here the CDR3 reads CASSIPGQGTGELFF. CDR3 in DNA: TGTGCCAGTAGTATCCCGGGACAGGGGACCGGGGAGCTGTTTTTT.